This note documents a single T cell receptor (beta chain) sequence. The antigen is not known. The sample has other DNA sequences that encode this CDR3 too. These data come from a study of shared clonotypes between healthy human individuals. The method was immunoSEQ multiplex PCR; TCRdb's version includes in-frame clones alone and lacks a portion of them. The data hold more than 2 million clones, with just over 90% observed a single time. CDR1 and CDR2 from the germline V gene are SEHNR and FQNEAQ (reference sequence). Trimming left V 5 bases short and J 0 bases short, with 5 bases between. The CDR3 spans 13 residues. Naive CD8 cells were CD45RO-negative, positively selected for CCR7, excluding terminally differentiated effector memory CD45RA+ cells. Findings of the study overall: About 5% of naive CD4 clonotypes were common to four donors. Generation probabilities were higher for clonotypes shared across all four sorted-subset donors than for unshared ones.

The receptor comes from a man younger than 35 in good health. Some clones in this sample may be carry-over from other donors' samples. Sequenced material: naive CD8+ T cells from PBMCs. The chain has TRBV7-9 and TRBJ1-5; no clear D. The CDR3 sequence: CASSLNSNQPQHF. In DNA, the CDR3 is TGTGCCAGCAGCCTAAATAGCAATCAGCCCCAGCATTTT.